These 23 T cell receptor beta chains share one sample of origin, sequenced in a study of shared clonotypes between healthy human individuals. Profiled with immunoSEQ multiplex PCR; TCRdb holds only in-frame clones, not every one. There are 300,000 or so clones in the sample; approximately 79% occur only once, and 10% lies in the top ten. Sequencing input: memory CD4+ T cells sorted from blood. Sample subset: CD45RA-negative fraction. These receptors originate from a man aged 30 to 45 in good health.

The chain links TRBV7-2 to TRBJ2-7; D may be TRBD1 (6 bases). This CDR3 spans 16 amino acids. Germline V gene data show CDR1 as SGHTA and CDR2 as FQGNSA. V lost 1 base and J 3 bases, leaving 16 bases between the germline ends. CDR3 residues: CASSLEGEMRGYEQYF. The CDR3 DNA follows: TGTGCCAGCAGCTTAGAGGGGGAGATGAGGGGCTACGAGCAGTACTTC.

The rearrangement uses TRBV5-1 and TRBJ2-1; 10 bases line up with TRBD2. The germline V gene has CDR1 SGHRS and CDR2 YFSETQ. V trimming: 0 bases; J trimming: 12 bases; junction bases outside the gene matches: 9. The CDR3 contains 15 residues. CDR3 sequence: CASSLELAGIGRQFF. CDR3 DNA: TGCGCCAGCAGCTTGGAACTAGCGGGAATCGGAAGGCAGTTCTTC.

This rearrangement joins TRBV6-1 to TRBJ2-5; TRBD1 might be the D (6 bases). The CDR3 is 15 residues long. CDR1 MNHNS and CDR2 SASEGT come from the germline V gene. Trimming took 1 base from V and 4 from J, leaving 13 bases between them. CDR3 nucleotide sequence: TGTGCCAGCAGTGAAGTTCCAGGGGTGGTAGAGACCCAGTACTTC. Protein sequence: CASSEVPGVVETQYF.

The chain is built from TRBV10-1 and TRBJ2-3; D uncertain. The CDR3 consists of 11 residues. Germline CDR1 WNHNN, CDR2 SYGVQD (reference sequence). The V end was cut by 0 bases, the J end by 5 bases, with 0 bases between. As DNA, the CDR3 is TGCGCCAGCAGTGAGTCAGATACGCAGTATTTT. Its translation: CASSESDTQYF.

The CDR3 spells CASSSVSAPYEQYF. The CDR3 DNA reads as TGTGCCAGCAGCTCGGTGTCGGCCCCCTACGAGCAGTACTTC. V usage is TRBV5-6 and J usage is TRBJ2-7, with D hard to call. CDR3 length equals 14 residues. From germline, CDR1 is SGHDT and CDR2 YYEEEE. Deletions cut 3 bases from V and 2 bases from J, with 12 bases between.

A note on this clone: A much larger clone differs by one base, so this may be a read error. The sample contains more than one DNA sequence encoding this CDR3. The chain carries TRBV6-1 and TRBJ1-3; no clear D gene. The V end lost 5 bases, the J end lost 4 bases, and 3 bases lay between the germline ends. The CDR3 has 11 amino acids. Germline lookup yields CDR1 MNHNS and CDR2 SASEGT. CDR3 sequence reads: CASSLGNTIYF. CDR3 sequence (DNA): TGTGCCAGCAGTTTGGGAAACACCATATATTTT.

The rearrangement uses TRBV12-5 and TRBJ2-1, with TRBD1 matching over 7 bases. Trimming took 7 bases from V and 5 from J; bases not matched to a gene: 8. CDR3 length: 14 residues. Germline CDR1 and CDR2: LGHNT and FRNRAP. The CDR3 DNA reads as TGTGCTAGTGCCCAGACAGGGCGAAACAATGAGCAGTTCTTC. It translates to CASAQTGRNNEQFF.

The V call is TRBV16, the J call TRBJ1-1, with D uncertain. The CDR3 is 15 residues long. V lost 1 base to trimming and J lost 5 bases, with 14 bases between them. CDR1 is KGHSY, CDR2 FQNENV, per germline. CDR3 sequence (DNA): TGTGCCAGCAGCCAATTCCGGGGAGGGATGACTGAAGCTTTCTTT. Protein: CASSQFRGGMTEAFF.

This chain joins TRBV29-1 and TRBJ2-2; D possibly corresponds to TRBD2 (6 bases). The CDR3 is 15 amino acids. Germline CDR1 is SQVTM and CDR2 is ANQGSEA. The V end was cut by 4 bases, the J end by 1 base, with 13 bases between. CDR3 region: CSVGSWGVNTGELFF. CDR3 in DNA: TGCAGCGTTGGTTCCTGGGGGGTGAACACCGGGGAGCTGTTTTTT.

V and J are TRBV23-1 and TRBJ2-7; tentatively, D is TRBD1 (7 bases). TRBV23-1 qualifies as an ORF whose function is uncertain. The CDR3 covers 18 residues. V dropped 6 bases and J dropped 0 bases, with 24 bases sitting between them. The DNA of the CDR3 is TGCGCCAGCAGCAGGGGGGACAGCCGAGACCTTAGCTCCTACGAGCAGTACTTC. It is translated as CASSRGDSRDLSSYEQYF.

This sequence joins TRBV14 and TRBJ2-3; 7 bases are a match to TRBD1. CDR1 and CDR2 (germline): SGHDN, FVKESK. The V and J ends lost 3 bases and 5 bases, in that order; junction bases with no gene match: 14. The CDR3 covers 17 residues. The CDR3: CASSHRTGNKPLDTQYF. The DNA of the CDR3 is TGTGCCAGCAGCCATAGGACAGGAAATAAACCTTTAGATACGCAGTATTTT. Based on the CDR3 plus reference TRBV14 and TRBJ2-3, the full variable domain is EAGVTQFPSHSVIEKGQTVTLRCDPISGHDNLYWYRRVMGKEIKFLLHFVKESKQDESGMPNNRFLAERTGGTYSTLKVQPAELEDSGVYFCASSHRTGNKPLDTQYFGPGTRLTVL.

The genes are TRBV2 and TRBJ1-5, with 9 bases lining up with TRBD1. The CDR3 is 14 amino acids. J gave up 7 bases and V 8 bases, and 9 bases lay outside the gene matches. Germline assignment: CDR1 SNHLY and CDR2 FYNNEI. CDR3 region: CASGSLTGGQPQHF. CDR3 nucleotides: TGTGCCAGCGGGAGCCTGACAGGGGGGCAGCCCCAGCATTTT.

This clone was seen only once. The chain is built from TRBV4-3 and TRBJ2-1; the match to TRBD2 covers 10 bases. Germline-derived CDR1 and CDR2 are LGHNA and YSLEER. The V and J ends lost 0 bases and 4 bases, in that order; junction bases with no gene match: 0. The CDR3 sequence is 15 residues long. CDR3 coding DNA: TGCGCCAGCAGCCAAGAGACTAGCGGGTACAATGAGCAGTTCTTC. This codes for CASSQETSGYNEQFF.

This clone appeared many times. At the DNA level, this CDR3 is encoded by other sequences in the same sample as well. The chain recombines TRBV29-1 with TRBJ2-7, with 8 positions matching TRBD1. Trimming at V came to 5 bases and at J to 2 bases, leaving 8 bases not matched to a gene. The germline V gene has CDR1 SQVTM and CDR2 ANQGSEA. This CDR3 spans 14 amino acids. This chain's CDR3 is CSVTHDRGTYEQYF. DNA of the CDR3: TGCAGCGTTACTCATGACAGGGGAACCTACGAGCAGTACTTC.

The chain combines TRBV7-2 with TRBJ2-1; D possibly matches TRBD1 or TRBD2 (5 bases each). Trimming took 2 bases from V and 9 from J, leaving 8 bases between them. Per the germline V gene, CDR1 is SGHTA and CDR2 is FQGNSA. The CDR3 spans 12 residues. The CDR3 DNA reads as TGTGCCAGCAGCTTATATGGGGGTGAGCAGTTCTTC. Translated: CASSLYGGEQFF.

This clone was recorded only once. This chain uses TRBV11-1 with TRBJ2-1; the D is unclear. Germline values: CDR1 SGHAT, CDR2 FQDESV (reference sequence). The CDR3 contains 14 residues. The V gene lost 0 bases and the J gene lost 6 bases, with 9 bases spanning the gap. CDR3 coding DNA: TGTGCCAGCAGCTTAGCAGGGAACCGCAATGAGCAGTTCTTC. Translated, it gives CASSLAGNRNEQFF.

This clone was observed a handful of times. CDR3 amino acids: CASSRSQVSYEQYF. The CDR3 DNA sequence: TGTGCCAGCAGTAGGTCCCAGGTCTCCTACGAGCAGTACTTC. J is TRBJ2-7 and V is TRBV7-2, with D unresolved. Per the germline V gene, CDR1 is SGHTA and CDR2 is FQGNSA. V dropped 6 bases and J dropped 0 bases, with 12 bases sitting between them. This CDR3 has 14 amino acids.

The J gene is TRBJ2-1, the V gene TRBV15, with D possibly TRBD2 on 5 matching bases. CDR3 length equals 16 residues. CDR1 is LNHNV, CDR2 YYDKDF, per germline (reference sequence). V was clipped by 1 base and J by 4 bases, with 14 bases between them. The CDR3 DNA reads TGTGCCACCAGCAGAGTGTCCTTAACTAGTTACAATGAGCAGTTCTTC. It is translated as CATSRVSLTSYNEQFF.

The rearrangement joins TRBV5-5 to TRBJ1-1; 8 positions match TRBD1. J lost 3 bases, V lost 4 bases, and 11 bases had no gene match. The CDR3 spans 16 residues. The germline V gene encodes CDR1 SGHKS and CDR2 YYEKEE (reference sequence). The CDR3 spells CASSDRGKGWDTEAFF. Written as DNA, the CDR3 is TGTGCCAGCAGCGACAGGGGAAAGGGATGGGACACTGAAGCTTTCTTT.

In this sample, this clone turned up many times. The gene calls are TRBV14 and TRBJ2-7; weak D call: TRBD1 (6 bases). V shed 1 base and J shed 6 bases, with 13 bases lying between them. The germline gives CDR1 SGHDN, CDR2 FVKESK. CDR3 size: 14 residues. This CDR3 is CASSQGTVSSEQYF. In DNA form, the CDR3 reads TGTGCCAGCAGCCAAGGGACAGTTAGTTCCGAGCAGTACTTC.

The V and J genes are TRBV28 and TRBJ2-7; 11 bases line up with TRBD2. Germline values: CDR1 MDHEN, CDR2 SYDVKM. The ends lost 8 bases at V and 5 bases at J; junction bases unmatched: 8. This CDR3 has 14 residues. DNA of the CDR3: TGTGCCAGCGCCCTAGCGGGAGGTCGAAACGAGCAGTACTTC. Its protein is CASALAGGRNEQYF.

This chain joins TRBV7-8 and TRBJ1-2; D ambiguous. The CDR3 extends over 14 amino acids. V was cut by 0 bases and J by 3 bases, with 8 bases left in between. Germline CDR1 and CDR2: SGHVS and FQNEAQ. CDR3: CASSLARADYGYTF. CDR3 nucleotide sequence: TGTGCCAGCAGCTTAGCGCGGGCCGACTATGGCTACACCTTC.

This CDR3 is CSVKRDADTQYF. The CDR3 DNA reads TGCAGCGTCAAGAGGGACGCAGATACGCAGTATTTT. This chain uses TRBV29-1 with TRBJ2-3; D assignment may be TRBD1 or TRBD2 (5 bases each). The CDR3 has 12 residues. CDR1 and CDR2 from the germline V gene are SQVTM and ANQGSEA. V lost 6 bases and J lost 4, with 11 bases in between.